This is a list of T cell receptor beta chains from one sample in a study of blood T cell repertoires in COVID-19. The table came from immunoSEQ multiplex PCR; TCRdb's copy has only in-frame clones and leaves some out. The sample holds 280,000 or so clones, 85% to 90% seen once. Sequences were obtained from PBMCs or T cells enriched from blood (not recorded which). These receptors all come from a woman in her fifties or sixties who had been exposed to COVID-19. The CDR3 runs from the conserved cysteine through the conserved F or W. A D gene is named only where the DNA matches it firmly. Only some rows state a clone size, as once, few, many or a class for expanded clones.

DNA,CDR3,size,J,D,V
TGTGCCAGCAGCCAAGAGGCAGGAGCCAAAAACATTCAGTACTTC,CASSQEAGAKNIQYF,few,TRBJ2-4,.,TRBV4-2
TGTGCCAGCAGCCAACCTAGCGGGGCCCCTAGGGACTTC,CASSQPSGAPRDF,.,TRBJ2-5,TRBD2,TRBV3-1/TRBV3-2
TGTGCCAGCAGTTGGCGGGGGCCGAACGGATTCTACGAGCAGTACTTC,CASSWRGPNGFYEQYF,.,TRBJ2-7,.,TRBV6-2/TRBV6-3
TGTGCCAGCAGGGGGGCAGGGTCTGTGTTAGAGACCCAGTACTTC,CASRGAGSVLETQYF,.,TRBJ2-5,.,TRBV25-1
TGTGCCAGCAGCCGGGACAGCTCTGGAAACACCATATATTTT,CASSRDSSGNTIYF,.,TRBJ1-3,TRBD1,TRBV7-2
TGTGCCAGTAGTATAGGACAGGGCGGCGGGGAGCTGTTTTTT,CASSIGQGGGELFF,once,TRBJ2-2,TRBD1,TRBV19
TGTGCCAGCAGCTTAGCGGGGGGGCGGGAGACCCAGTACTTC,CASSLAGGRETQYF,.,TRBJ2-5,.,TRBV7-2
TGTGCCAGCAGCTTTGCAGCGGGGAGCTCCTACAATGAGCAGTTCTTC,CASSFAAGSSYNEQFF,.,TRBJ2-1,TRBD2,TRBV7-6
TGTGCCAGTCGACTAGGGACTAGCGGGGGCACAGATACGCAGTATTTT,CASRLGTSGGTDTQYF,.,TRBJ2-3,TRBD2,TRBV19
TGCGCCAGCAGTGAGTCGGGAGATTCCTACGAGCAGTACTTC,CASSESGDSYEQYF,few,TRBJ2-7,.,TRBV10-2
TGTGCCAGCAGCTTAGATGTCCTTTCCTACGAGCAGTACTTC,CASSLDVLSYEQYF,.,TRBJ2-7,.,TRBV7-2
TGTGCCACCACCGATAGCGGGGAGTACCAAGAGACCCAGTACTTC,CATTDSGEYQETQYF,.,TRBJ2-5,TRBD2,TRBV5-4
TGTGCCAGCAGTCCTCAAAAACAGGGTCCCTACGAGCAGTACTTC,CASSPQKQGPYEQYF,.,TRBJ2-7,.,TRBV6-5
TGCAGCGTTGATCCTAGCGGGGGTTGGAATGAGCAGTTCTTC,CSVDPSGGWNEQFF,.,TRBJ2-1,TRBD2,TRBV29-1
TGTGCCAGCAGCGGGGACAGGGGAACAACCTACGAGCAGTACTTC,CASSGDRGTTYEQYF,once,TRBJ2-7,TRBD1,TRBV7-9
TGCAGCGCTGAAACACGACTAGCGGGGGGGTCAGGGGAAGAGACCCAGTACTTC,CSAETRLAGGSGEETQYF,.,TRBJ2-5,TRBD2,TRBV29-1
TGTGCCAGCAGACAAACACCCTCTGGGGCCAACGTCCTGACTTTC,CASRQTPSGANVLTF,.,TRBJ2-6,.,TRBV6-5
TGTGCCAGTAGTATAGATAAGGGGTCCGCGGCCCCAATCACAGATACGCAGTATTTT,CASSIDKGSAAPITDTQYF,.,TRBJ2-3,.,TRBV19
TGTGCCACCGCTGACCAGGGGGGTGGTGGCTACACCTTC,CATADQGGGGYTF,few,TRBJ1-2,TRBD1,TRBV10-3
TGTGCCAGCAGCCGACAGGAGAAGAACACTGAAGCTTTCTTT,CASSRQEKNTEAFF,few,TRBJ1-1,.,TRBV11-3
TGTGCCAGCCAGTCGGGGGTGGAGCAGTACTTC,CASQSGVEQYF,.,TRBJ2-7,.,TRBV5-5
TGCGCCAGCAGCCAGGCCGAAGGCTACGAGCAGTACTTC,CASSQAEGYEQYF,.,TRBJ2-7,.,TRBV5-1
TGTGTCGCCTCGCGGGGGTATTCTGGGGAGCTGTTTTTT,CVASRGYSGELFF,once,TRBJ2-2,TRBD2,TRBV6-5
TGTGCAGCGGCAGGTAACCTTTTTGCTTTCTTT,CAAAGNLFAFF,.,TRBJ1-1,.,TRBV28
TGTGCCACCTCACCCCTGACAAAGAACACTGAAGCTTTCTTT,CATSPLTKNTEAFF,.,TRBJ1-1,.,TRBV7-8
TGTGCCAGCAGCCCCCGCCCGGACAGGGGGCCCCGGGGGGGTTCACCCCTCCACTTT,CASSPRPDRGPRGGSPLHF,.,TRBJ1-6,TRBD1,TRBV3-1/TRBV3-2
TGCAGTGCCGCCTCAGGTGACGTCGGGGACTTC,CSAASGDVGDF,.,TRBJ2-7,.,TRBV20-1
TGTGCCAGCATGTTGGGTTGGGGGGTGGGGACTGAAGCTTTCTTT,CASMLGWGVGTEAFF,.,TRBJ1-1,.,TRBV25-1